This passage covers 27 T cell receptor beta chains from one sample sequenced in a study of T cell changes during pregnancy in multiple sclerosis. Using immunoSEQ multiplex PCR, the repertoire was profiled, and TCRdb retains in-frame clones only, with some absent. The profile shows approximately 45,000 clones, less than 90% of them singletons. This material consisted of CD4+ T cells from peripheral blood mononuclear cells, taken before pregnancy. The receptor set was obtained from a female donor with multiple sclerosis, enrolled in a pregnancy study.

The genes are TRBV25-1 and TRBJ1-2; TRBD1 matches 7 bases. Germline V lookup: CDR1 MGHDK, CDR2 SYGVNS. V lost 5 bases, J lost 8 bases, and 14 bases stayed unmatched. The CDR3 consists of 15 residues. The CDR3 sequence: CASSNTGASSGGYTF. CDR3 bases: TGTGCCAGCAGTAACACAGGGGCCTCCTCGGGGGGCTACACCTTC.

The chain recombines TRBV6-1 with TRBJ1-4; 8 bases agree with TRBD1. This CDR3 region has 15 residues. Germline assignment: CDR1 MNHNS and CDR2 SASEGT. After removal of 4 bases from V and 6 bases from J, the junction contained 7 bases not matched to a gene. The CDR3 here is CASSGGVTGDEKLFF. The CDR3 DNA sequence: TGTGCCAGCAGTGGCGGTGTGACAGGGGATGAAAAACTGTTTTTT.

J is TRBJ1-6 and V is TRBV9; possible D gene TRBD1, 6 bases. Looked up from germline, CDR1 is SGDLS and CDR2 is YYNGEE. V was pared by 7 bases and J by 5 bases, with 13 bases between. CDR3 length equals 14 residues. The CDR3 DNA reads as TGTGCCAGCCGAAAGGGACAAAATAATTCACCCCTCCACTTT. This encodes CASRKGQNNSPLHF.

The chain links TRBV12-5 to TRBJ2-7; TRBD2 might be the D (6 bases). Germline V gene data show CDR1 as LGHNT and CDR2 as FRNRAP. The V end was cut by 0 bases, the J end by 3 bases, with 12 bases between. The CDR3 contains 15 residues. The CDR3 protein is CASGLVPAGLYEQYF. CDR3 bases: TGTGCTAGTGGTTTGGTCCCTGCGGGGCTCTACGAGCAGTACTTC.

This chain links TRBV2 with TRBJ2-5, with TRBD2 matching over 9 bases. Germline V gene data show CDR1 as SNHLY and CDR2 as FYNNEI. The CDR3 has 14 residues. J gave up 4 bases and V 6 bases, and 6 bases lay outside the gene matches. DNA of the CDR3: TGTGCCAGCAGGGGGGGACTAGCAGGAGAGACCCAGTACTTC. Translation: CASRGGLAGETQYF. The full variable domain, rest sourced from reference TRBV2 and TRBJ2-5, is EPEVTQTPSHQVTQMGQEVILRCVPISNHLYFYWYRQILGQKVEFLVSFYNNEISEKSEIFDDQFSVERPDGSNFTLKIRSTKLEDSAMYFCASRGGLAGETQYFGPGTRLLVL.

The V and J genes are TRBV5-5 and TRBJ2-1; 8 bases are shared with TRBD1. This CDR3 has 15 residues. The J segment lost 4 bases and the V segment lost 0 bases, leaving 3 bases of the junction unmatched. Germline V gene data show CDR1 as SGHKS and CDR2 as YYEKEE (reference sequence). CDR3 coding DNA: TGTGCCAGCAGCTTGGTGGGACAGGATTACAATGAGCAGTTCTTC. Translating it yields CASSLVGQDYNEQFF.

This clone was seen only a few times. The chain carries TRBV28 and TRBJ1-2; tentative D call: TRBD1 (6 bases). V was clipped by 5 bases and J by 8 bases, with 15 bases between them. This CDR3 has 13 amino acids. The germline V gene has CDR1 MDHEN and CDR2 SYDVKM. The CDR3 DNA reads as TGTGCCAGCAGTGTCGGTCGGGGGGGCGGCTACACCTTC. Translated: CASSVGRGGGYTF.

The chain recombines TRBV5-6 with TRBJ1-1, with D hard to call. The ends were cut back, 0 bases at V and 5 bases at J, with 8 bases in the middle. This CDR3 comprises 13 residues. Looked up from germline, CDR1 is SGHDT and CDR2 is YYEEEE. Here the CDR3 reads CASSLATGTEAFF. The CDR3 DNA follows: TGTGCCAGCAGCTTGGCGACCGGGACTGAAGCTTTCTTT. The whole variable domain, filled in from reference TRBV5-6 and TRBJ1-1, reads DAGVTQSPTHLIKTRGQQVTLRCSPKSGHDTVSWYQQALGQGPQFIFQYYEEEERQRGNFPDRFSGHQFPNYSSELNVNALLLGDSALYLCASSLATGTEAFFGQGTRLTVV.

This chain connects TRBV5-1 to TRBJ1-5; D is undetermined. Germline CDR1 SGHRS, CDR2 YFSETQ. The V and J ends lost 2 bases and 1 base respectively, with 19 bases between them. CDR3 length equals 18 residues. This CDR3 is CASSLRPSTERSNQPQHF. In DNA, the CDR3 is TGCGCCAGCAGCTTACGACCATCGACGGAGAGAAGCAATCAGCCCCAGCATTTT.

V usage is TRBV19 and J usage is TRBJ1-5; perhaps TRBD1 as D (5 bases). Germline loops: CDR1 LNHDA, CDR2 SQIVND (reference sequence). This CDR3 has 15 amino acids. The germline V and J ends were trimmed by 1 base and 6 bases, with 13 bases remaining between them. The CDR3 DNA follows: TGTGCCAGTAGTATAGGGGGGGGTGCAGCTCAGCCCCAGCATTTT. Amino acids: CASSIGGGAAQPQHF.

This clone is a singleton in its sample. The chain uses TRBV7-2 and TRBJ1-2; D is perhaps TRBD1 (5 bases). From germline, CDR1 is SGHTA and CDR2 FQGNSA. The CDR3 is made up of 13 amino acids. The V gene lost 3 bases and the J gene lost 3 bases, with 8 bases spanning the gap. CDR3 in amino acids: CASSFLRDYGYTF. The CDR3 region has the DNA TGTGCCAGCAGCTTTCTCAGGGACTATGGCTACACCTTC.

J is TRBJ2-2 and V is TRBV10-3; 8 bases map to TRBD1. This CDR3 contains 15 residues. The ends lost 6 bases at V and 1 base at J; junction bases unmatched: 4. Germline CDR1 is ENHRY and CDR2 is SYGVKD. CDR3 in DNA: TGTGCCATCAGGCCCGGGACAGGGAACACCGGGGAGCTGTTTTTT. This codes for CAIRPGTGNTGELFF.

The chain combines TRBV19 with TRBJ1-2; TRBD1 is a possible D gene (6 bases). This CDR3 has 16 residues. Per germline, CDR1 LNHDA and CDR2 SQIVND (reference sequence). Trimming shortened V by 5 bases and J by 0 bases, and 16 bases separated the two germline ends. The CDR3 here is CASSPRQVLANYGYTF. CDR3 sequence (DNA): TGTGCCAGTAGTCCGCGACAGGTCTTAGCTAACTATGGCTACACCTTC.

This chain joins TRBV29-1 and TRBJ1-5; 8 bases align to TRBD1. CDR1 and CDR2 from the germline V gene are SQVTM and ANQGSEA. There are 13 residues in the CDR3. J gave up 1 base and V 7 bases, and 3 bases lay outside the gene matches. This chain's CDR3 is CSAGQGSNQPQHF. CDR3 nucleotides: TGCAGCGCTGGACAGGGAAGCAATCAGCCCCAGCATTTT. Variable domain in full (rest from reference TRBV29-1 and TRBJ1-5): SAVISQKPSRDICQRGTSLTIQCQVDSQVTMMFWYRQQPGQSLTLIATANQGSEATYESGFVIDKFPISRPNLTFSTLTVSNMSPEDSSIYLCSAGQGSNQPQHFGDGTRLSIL.

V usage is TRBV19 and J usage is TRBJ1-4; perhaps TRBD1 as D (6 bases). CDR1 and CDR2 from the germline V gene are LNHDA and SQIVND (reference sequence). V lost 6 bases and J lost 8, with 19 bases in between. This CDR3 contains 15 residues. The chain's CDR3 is CASSPRGGLSEKLFF. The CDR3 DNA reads TGTGCCAGTAGCCCGAGGGGGGGCCTCTCCGAAAAACTGTTTTTT.

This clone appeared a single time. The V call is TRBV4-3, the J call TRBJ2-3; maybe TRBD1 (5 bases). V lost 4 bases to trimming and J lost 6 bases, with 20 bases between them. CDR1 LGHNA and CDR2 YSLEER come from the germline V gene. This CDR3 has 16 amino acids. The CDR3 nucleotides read TGCGCCAGCAGCCTCAACCCCAGGGCGAGGTCGGATACGCAGTATTTT. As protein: CASSLNPRARSDTQYF.

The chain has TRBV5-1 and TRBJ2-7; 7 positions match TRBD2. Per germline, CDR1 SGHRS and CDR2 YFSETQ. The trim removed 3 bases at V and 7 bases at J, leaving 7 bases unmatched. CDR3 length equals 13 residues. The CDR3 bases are TGCGCCAGCAGCTCCACCGGGGAGGGGGAGCAGTACTTC. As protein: CASSSTGEGEQYF. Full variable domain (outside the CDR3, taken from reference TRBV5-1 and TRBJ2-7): KAGVTQTPRYLIKTRGQQVTLSCSPISGHRSVSWYQQTPGQGLQFLFEYFSETQRNKGNFPGRFSGRQFSNSRSEMNVSTLELGDSALYLCASSSTGEGEQYFGPGTRLTVT.

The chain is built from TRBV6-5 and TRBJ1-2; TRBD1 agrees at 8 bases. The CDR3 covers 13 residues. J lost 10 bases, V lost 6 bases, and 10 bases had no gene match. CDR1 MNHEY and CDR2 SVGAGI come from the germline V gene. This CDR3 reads CASSPGTGRTYTF. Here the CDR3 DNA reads TGTGCCAGCAGCCCCGGGACAGGTCGCACCTACACCTTC.

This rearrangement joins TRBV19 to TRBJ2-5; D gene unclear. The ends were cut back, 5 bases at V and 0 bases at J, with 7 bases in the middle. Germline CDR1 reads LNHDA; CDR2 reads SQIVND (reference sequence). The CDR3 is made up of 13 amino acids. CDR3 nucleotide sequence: TGTGCCAGTAGTCCCCCCAACCAAGAGACCCAGTACTTC. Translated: CASSPPNQETQYF.

The DNA for the CDR3 is TGTGCCAGCAGCTTAGGACAGGGGGCGGGCGAGCAGTACTTC. It is translated as CASSLGQGAGEQYF. The rearrangement joins TRBV7-3 to TRBJ2-7, with 11 nucleotides matching TRBD1. Germline V gene data show CDR1 as SGHTA and CDR2 as FQGTGA. The CDR3 is made up of 14 amino acids. J gave up 6 bases and V 2 bases, and 3 bases lay outside the gene matches.

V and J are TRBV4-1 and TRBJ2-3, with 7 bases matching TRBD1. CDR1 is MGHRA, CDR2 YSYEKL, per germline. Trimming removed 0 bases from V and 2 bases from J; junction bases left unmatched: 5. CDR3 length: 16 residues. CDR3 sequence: CASSQEQTGVTDTQYF. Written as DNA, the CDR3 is TGCGCCAGCAGCCAAGAACAAACAGGGGTCACAGATACGCAGTATTTT.

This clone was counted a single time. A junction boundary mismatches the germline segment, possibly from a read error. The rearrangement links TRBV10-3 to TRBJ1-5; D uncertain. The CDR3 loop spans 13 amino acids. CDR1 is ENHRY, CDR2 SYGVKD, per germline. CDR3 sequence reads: CAINEAISQPQHF. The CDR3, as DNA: TGTGCCATCAATGAGGCAATAAGCCAGCCCCAGCATTTT.

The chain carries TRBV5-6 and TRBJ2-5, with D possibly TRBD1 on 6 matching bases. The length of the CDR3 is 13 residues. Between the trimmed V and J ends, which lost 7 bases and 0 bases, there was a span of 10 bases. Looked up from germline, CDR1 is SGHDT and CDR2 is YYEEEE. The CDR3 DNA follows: TGTGCCAGCCTAACAGGGAACCAAGAGACCCAGTACTTC. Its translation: CASLTGNQETQYF.

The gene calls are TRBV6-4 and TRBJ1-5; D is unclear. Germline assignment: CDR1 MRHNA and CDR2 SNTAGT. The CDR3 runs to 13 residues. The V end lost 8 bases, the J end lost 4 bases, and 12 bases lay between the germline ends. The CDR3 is CASAPEENQPQHF. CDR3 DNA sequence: TGTGCCAGCGCCCCGGAGGAGAATCAGCCCCAGCATTTT.

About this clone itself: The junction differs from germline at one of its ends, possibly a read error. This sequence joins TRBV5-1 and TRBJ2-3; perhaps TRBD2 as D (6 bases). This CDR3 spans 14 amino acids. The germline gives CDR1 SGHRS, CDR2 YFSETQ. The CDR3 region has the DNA TGCGCCAGCAGATATTCCGGAGGGTCGGATATGCAGTATTTT. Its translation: CASRYSGGSDMQYF.

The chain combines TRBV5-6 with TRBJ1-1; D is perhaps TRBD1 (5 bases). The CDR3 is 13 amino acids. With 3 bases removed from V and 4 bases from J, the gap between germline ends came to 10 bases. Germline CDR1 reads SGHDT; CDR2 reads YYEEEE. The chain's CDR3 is CASSWGLGTEAFF. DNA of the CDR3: TGTGCCAGCAGCTGGGGACTGGGCACTGAAGCTTTCTTT.

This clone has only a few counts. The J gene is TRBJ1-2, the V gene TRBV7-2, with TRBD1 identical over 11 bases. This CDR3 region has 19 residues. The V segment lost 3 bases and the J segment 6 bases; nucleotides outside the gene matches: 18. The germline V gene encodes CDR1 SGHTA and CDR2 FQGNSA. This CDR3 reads CASSLRSGTGGLQAHGYTF. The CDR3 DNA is TGTGCCAGCAGCTTGCGGTCTGGGACAGGGGGTCTTCAGGCACATGGCTACACCTTC.